What follows describes a single T cell receptor (beta chain). The sample belongs to a study of blood T cells in healthy people across ages. CDR3 length equals 14 residues. CDR1 and CDR2 from the germline V gene are SGHTA and FQGNSA. A second PCR, run for 7 to 11 cycles, used a sample-barcoded 5' primer plus a J-beta primer mix. In TCRdb, the 5' RACE reads were re-called with MiXCR into one record per CDR3 protein. The sample has over 450,000 distinct CDR3 sequences, 24% seen once. This sample also belongs to another study, concerning T cells of mothers and their children. That study adds: Slightly higher, non-significant overlap characterized related mother-child pairs relative to unrelated pairs.

The origin of this receptor is a boy aged 10-17 years in good health. V and J are TRBV7-2 and TRBJ2-1; 9 bases fit TRBD1. Judging by the DNA end, TRBJ2-7 fits better; the J call may be wrong. The sequenced sample was blood. CDR3 residues: CASSTRQGGYEQYF. The CDR3 coding sequence is TGTGCCAGCAGCACCCGACAGGGGGGCTACGAGCAGTACTTC.